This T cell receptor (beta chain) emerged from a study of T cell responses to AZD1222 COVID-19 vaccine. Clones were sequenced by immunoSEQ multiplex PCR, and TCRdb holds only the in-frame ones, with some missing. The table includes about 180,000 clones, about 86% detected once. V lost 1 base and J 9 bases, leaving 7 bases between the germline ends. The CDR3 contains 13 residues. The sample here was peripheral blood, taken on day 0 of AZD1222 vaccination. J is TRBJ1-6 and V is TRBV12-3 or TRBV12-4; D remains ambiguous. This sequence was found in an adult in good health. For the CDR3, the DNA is TGTGCCAGCAGTTTAGAAGCGGTTTCACCCCTCCACTTT. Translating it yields CASSLEAVSPLHF.